The 21 T cell receptor beta chains in this list originate from one sample, sequenced in a study of Ad26.COV2.S vaccination and SARS-CoV-2 variants. The treatment here: roughly 18 received Ad26.COV2.S at low or high dose, single or two shots; 5 received placebo; per-sample allocation not given. Sampling occurred on day 63 after the first vaccine or placebo injection. Repertoires were generated with immunoSEQ multiplex PCR, while TCRdb's copy carries only in-frame clones and drops some. This table holds around 400,000 clones, approximately 89% found once. Sequenced material: peripheral blood, taken in a trial of Ad26.COV2.S vaccine versus placebo. The receptors here all came from a person between 18 and 65 years old who received the Ad26.COV2.S COVID-19 vaccine or a placebo.

The chain joins TRBV5-4 to TRBJ1-5; tentatively, D is TRBD1 (5 bases). Germline CDR1 reads SGHNT; CDR2 reads YYREEE (reference sequence). The CDR3 has 15 residues. The V end lost 3 bases, the J end lost 0 bases, and 10 bases lay between the germline ends. The CDR3, as DNA: TGTGCCAGCAGCTCCGGGGCGGATAGCAATCAGCCCCAGCATTTT. Its protein is CASSSGADSNQPQHF.

Concerning this clone: The same CDR3 is also encoded by other DNA sequences in this sample. The chain uses TRBV5-1 and TRBJ2-7; D unresolved. The CDR3 contains 12 residues. The germline CDR1 and CDR2 sequences are SGHRS and YFSETQ. The ends were cut back, 1 base at V and 1 base at J, with 3 bases in the middle. The DNA for the CDR3 is TGCGCCAGCAGCTTGCCGTCCTACGAGCAGTACTTC. Amino acid sequence: CASSLPSYEQYF.

The chain links TRBV30 to TRBJ2-1, with D unclear. Trimming cost V 2 bases and J 4 bases, with 12 bases left between them. This CDR3 is 14 amino acids long. The germline V gene has CDR1 GTSNPN and CDR2 SVGIG (reference sequence). CDR3 loop: CAWSSISPYNEQFF. The CDR3 DNA follows: TGTGCCTGGAGTAGTATTTCCCCATACAATGAGCAGTTCTTC.

This chain uses TRBV5-6 with TRBJ2-1, with TRBD2 matching 10 bases. The CDR3 extends over 18 amino acids. The V gene end was trimmed by 1 base and the J gene end by 4 bases; junction bases not matched to a gene: 11. The germline V gene encodes CDR1 SGHDT and CDR2 YYEEEE. In DNA, the CDR3 is TGTGCCAGCAGCTTGTTGACTAGCGGGTTGTCAAGTTACAATGAGCAGTTCTTC. Translating gives CASSLLTSGLSSYNEQFF.

The chain links TRBV30 to TRBJ2-5; 10 nucleotides line up with TRBD1. Germline trimming cut 4 bases from V and 8 bases from J; bases unmatched to any gene: 4. From germline, CDR1 is GTSNPN and CDR2 SVGIG (reference sequence). This CDR3 region has 12 residues. The CDR3 is CAWNRQGATQYF. The DNA for the CDR3 is TGTGCCTGGAACCGACAGGGGGCAACCCAGTACTTC.

V and J are TRBV5-1 and TRBJ1-3; no reliable D call. This CDR3 has 13 amino acids. Trimming pared 4 bases from V and 4 bases from J, leaving 9 bases between. Germline CDR1 and CDR2: SGHRS and YFSETQ. The DNA for the CDR3 is TGCGCCAGCAGCCTTCAATGGGGAAACACCATATATTTT. Amino acids: CASSLQWGNTIYF.

CDR3: CASSSGTGTTYEQYF. The DNA for the CDR3 is TGTGCCAGCAGTTCGGGGACAGGGACTACCTACGAGCAGTACTTC. The chain employs TRBV6-5 and TRBJ2-7, with TRBD1 matching over 9 bases. This CDR3 comprises 15 residues. With V trimmed by 4 bases and J by 2 bases, 6 bases remained unmatched. Per the germline V gene, CDR1 is MNHEY and CDR2 is SVGAGI.

This clone was observed at least ten times. The chain carries TRBV28 and TRBJ1-2; tentative D call: TRBD1 (5 bases). V was trimmed by 7 bases and J by 4 bases, leaving 16 bases between them. This CDR3 is 14 amino acids long. Germline V gives CDR1 MDHEN, CDR2 SYDVKM. CDR3 in DNA: TGTGCCAGCACCCTAGACCCAGGGATCTATGGCTACACCTTC. Translated, it gives CASTLDPGIYGYTF.

V gene TRBV4-3 combines with J gene TRBJ2-3; no clear D. Germline V gene sequence: CDR1 LGHNA, CDR2 YSLEER. This CDR3 is built from 14 residues. V lost 3 bases and J 0 bases, leaving 7 bases between the germline ends. Written as DNA, the CDR3 is TGCGCCAGCAGCCAGGGTGTTAGCACAGATACGCAGTATTTT. Translated: CASSQGVSTDTQYF.

Here the CDR3 DNA reads TGTGCCAGCAGCCAGACCGACAACTACGAGCAGTACTTC. Its protein is CASSQTDNYEQYF. The chain joins TRBV12-3 or TRBV12-4 to TRBJ2-7; D remains unclear. V was cut by 6 bases and J by 3 bases, with 12 bases left in between. This CDR3 is 13 amino acids long.

This chain connects TRBV18 to TRBJ1-5; perhaps TRBD1 as D (5 bases). Deletions cut 4 bases from V and 1 base from J, with 11 bases between. The germline CDR1 and CDR2 sequences are KGHSH and LQKENI. This CDR3 is built from 15 residues. CDR3 in DNA: TGTGCCAGCTCACTTGGACACAAGAGCAATCAGCCCCAGCATTTT. This sequence encodes CASSLGHKSNQPQHF.

This clone was detected only once. The V gene is TRBV2, the J gene TRBJ2-5, with a weak D call TRBD1 (5 bases). The germline V gene has CDR1 SNHLY and CDR2 FYNNEI. V lost 2 bases, J lost 7 bases, and 11 bases lay in between. The CDR3 covers 13 residues. DNA of the CDR3: TGTGCCAGCAGTGAAAGTCCGCAGGGGACCCAGTACTTC. Translation: CASSESPQGTQYF.

This chain links TRBV9 with TRBJ2-7; 9 bases agree with TRBD2. V lost 4 bases, J lost 6 bases, and 11 bases stayed unmatched. CDR3 length equals 15 residues. The V gene's germline CDR1 is SGDLS and CDR2 YYNGEE. CDR3 loop: CASSLVGLAGSEQYF. For the CDR3, the DNA is TGTGCCAGCAGCCTCGTAGGGCTAGCGGGAAGCGAGCAGTACTTC.

The J gene is TRBJ1-6, the V gene TRBV5-1; possibly TRBD1 for D (5 bases). CDR3 length: 15 residues. CDR1 and CDR2 from the germline V gene are SGHRS and YFSETQ. Trimming pared 0 bases from V and 8 bases from J, leaving 12 bases between. Written as DNA, the CDR3 is TGCGCCAGCAGCTTGGCCGCCCTAGGGGATTCACCCCTCCACTTT. Encoded protein: CASSLAALGDSPLHF.

This clone has a single count. The gene calls are TRBV2 and TRBJ1-1; 8 positions agree with TRBD1. V lost 7 bases to trimming and J lost 1 base; unmatched junction nucleotides: 5. Germline lookup yields CDR1 SNHLY and CDR2 FYNNEI. The CDR3 is 14 amino acids. CDR3 in amino acids: CASTLGQANTEAFF. CDR3 DNA sequence: TGTGCCAGCACCCTGGGACAGGCGAACACTGAAGCTTTCTTT.

This clone was recorded once. The rearrangement links TRBV7-3 to TRBJ2-1; TRBD2 agrees at 9 bases. This CDR3 has 15 residues. Germline CDR1 reads SGHTA; CDR2 reads FQGTGA. Trimming at V came to 5 bases and at J to 6 bases, leaving 8 bases not matched to a gene. The CDR3 protein is CASSPRGTSSNEQFF. CDR3 nucleotide sequence: TGTGCCAGCAGCCCCCGGGGGACTAGCAGCAATGAGCAGTTCTTC.

This chain joins TRBV10-3 and TRBJ2-2, with TRBD1 matching over 8 bases. CDR1 ENHRY and CDR2 SYGVKD come from the germline V gene. J gave up 6 bases and V 0 bases, and 9 bases lay outside the gene matches. The CDR3 is 17 amino acids. The CDR3 region has the DNA TGTGCCATCAGTGAGTCTGGCAGGGGGCTTAAATCCGGGGAGCTGTTTTTT. Protein sequence: CAISESGRGLKSGELFF.

This clone was picked up one time. The V gene is TRBV5-6, the J gene TRBJ2-5; 8 bases map to TRBD1. J gave up 5 bases and V 3 bases, and 3 bases lay outside the gene matches. Germline values: CDR1 SGHDT, CDR2 YYEEEE. The CDR3 has 13 residues. DNA of the CDR3: TGTGCCAGCAGCTCCAGGGGGCCGGAGACCCAGTACTTC. Translation gives CASSSRGPETQYF.

The chain couples TRBV5-4 to TRBJ2-2; the D is unclear. Trimming took 1 base from V and 1 from J, leaving 5 bases between them. This CDR3 has 14 residues. Germline V lookup: CDR1 SGHNT, CDR2 YYREEE (reference sequence). The chain's CDR3 is CASSLSENTGELFF. The CDR3, as DNA: TGTGCCAGCAGCTTGAGCGAGAACACCGGGGAGCTGTTTTTT.

V gene TRBV7-8 combines with J gene TRBJ2-1; no clear D gene. The CDR3 sequence is 12 residues long. With 5 bases removed from V and 2 bases from J, the gap between germline ends came to 4 bases. From germline, CDR1 is SGHVS and CDR2 FQNEAQ. The CDR3 protein is CASSPTYNEQFF. Here the CDR3 DNA reads TGTGCCAGCAGCCCAACCTACAATGAGCAGTTCTTC.

The V call is TRBV19, the J call TRBJ1-5; weak D call: TRBD1 (5 bases). Trimming shortened V by 5 bases and J by 3 bases, and 8 bases separated the two germline ends. Germline loops: CDR1 LNHDA, CDR2 SQIVND (reference sequence). The CDR3 loop spans 13 amino acids. The CDR3 bases are TGTGCCAGTAGTCGCGGGACCAATCAGCCCCAGCATTTT. Translation gives CASSRGTNQPQHF.